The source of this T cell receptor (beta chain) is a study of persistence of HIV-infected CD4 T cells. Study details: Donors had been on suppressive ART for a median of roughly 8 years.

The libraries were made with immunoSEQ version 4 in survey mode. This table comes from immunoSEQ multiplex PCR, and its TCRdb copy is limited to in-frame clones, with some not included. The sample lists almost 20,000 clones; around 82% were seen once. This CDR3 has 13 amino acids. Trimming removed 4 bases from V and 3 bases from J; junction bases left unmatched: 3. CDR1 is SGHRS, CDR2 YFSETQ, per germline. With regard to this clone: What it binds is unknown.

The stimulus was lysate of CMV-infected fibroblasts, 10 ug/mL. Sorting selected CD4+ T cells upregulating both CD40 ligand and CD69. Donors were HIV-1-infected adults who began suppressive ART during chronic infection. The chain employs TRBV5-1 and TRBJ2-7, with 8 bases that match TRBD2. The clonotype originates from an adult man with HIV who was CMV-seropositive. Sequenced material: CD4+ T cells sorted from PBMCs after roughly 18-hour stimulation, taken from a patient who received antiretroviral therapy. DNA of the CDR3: TGCGCCAGCAGCCAACGGGGGGGCTACGAGCAGTACTTC. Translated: CASSQRGGYEQYF.